Included here is one T cell receptor beta chain sequence, with context. Its specificity is unknown. Sequenced by immunoSEQ multiplex PCR; TCRdb stores in-frame clones only, minus some. The table includes fewer than 45,000 clones, 82% detected once. The entry originates in a study of PD-L1 blockade in urothelial cancer. Study-wide points: When pretreatment blood TCR clonality was below the median, it predicted better survival. Tumor-associated clones in blood expanded more at 3 weeks in durable-benefit patients.

It was locally advanced or metastatic urothelial carcinoma that patients had. Pretreatment and on-treatment blood mononuclear cell samples were taken, totaling between 1 and 8 time points per patient. The receptor was derived from a man in his 70s with urothelial cancer. The sample consisted of PBMCs, taken around atezolizumab (anti-PD-L1) treatment.

Here the CDR3 reads CASSYRRTGTGYTF. CDR3 nucleotides: TGTGCCAGCAGTTACCGCCGGACAGGGACTGGCTACACCTTC. V gene TRBV6-5 combines with J gene TRBJ1-2; 8 bases line up with TRBD1. Germline V CDR1 and CDR2: MNHEY, SVGAGI. The CDR3 has 14 amino acids. The junction had 6 bases not matched to a gene; V was cut back by 2 bases and J by 7 bases.